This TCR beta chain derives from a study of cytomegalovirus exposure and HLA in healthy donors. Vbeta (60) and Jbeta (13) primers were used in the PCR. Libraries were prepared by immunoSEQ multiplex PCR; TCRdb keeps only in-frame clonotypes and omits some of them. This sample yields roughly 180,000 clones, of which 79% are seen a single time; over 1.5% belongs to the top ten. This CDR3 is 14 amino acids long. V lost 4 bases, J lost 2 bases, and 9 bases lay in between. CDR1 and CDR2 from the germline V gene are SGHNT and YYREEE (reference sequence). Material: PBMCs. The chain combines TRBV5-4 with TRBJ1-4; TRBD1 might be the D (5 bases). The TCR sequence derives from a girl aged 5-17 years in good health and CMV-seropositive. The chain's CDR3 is CASSTPGTNEKLFF. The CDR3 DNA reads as TGTGCCAGCAGCACCCCAGGGACTAATGAAAAACTGTTTTTT. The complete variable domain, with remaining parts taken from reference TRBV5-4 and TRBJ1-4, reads ETGVTQSPTHLIKTRGQQVTLRCSSQSGHNTVSWYQQALGQGPQFIFQYYREEENGRGNFPPRFSGLQFPNYSSELNVNALELDDSALYLCASSTPGTNEKLFFGSGTQLSVL.